The entry below describes one T cell receptor (beta chain). Its target antigen remains unknown. No base-level quality is on record; no much larger clone is a single base apart. This record comes from a study of cytomegalovirus exposure and HLA in healthy donors listed by TCRdb under 2017. Looking at the study overall: An earlier analysis of 587 of the donors reported around 280 Gb of sequence data and 117 million unique TCR beta sequences obtained from about 170 million T cells. An early release covering 550 to 650 HLA-typed donors comprised approximately 300 gigabases of sequencing data and tens of millions of unique TCR sequences. Of the roughly 400 genotyped donors, approximately 83% fell in the genetic ancestry cluster associated with self-reported Caucasian donors. The study was designed to test whether signatures of past pathogen exposure could be identified by cataloging public T cell receptors. Using immunosequencing, the study profiled T cell repertoires from 666 subjects and related those repertoires to cytomegalovirus serostatus. A separate validation cohort of approximately 130 different subjects was used in addition to the roughly 720-subject first cohort. High-throughput TCR immunosequencing, statistical association of individual TCRs with disease status, and machine learning were combined to predict cytomegalovirus infection status. A later analysis re-analyzed previously published TCR beta repertoires from approximately 670 donors and added high-resolution HLA genotyping to study TCR occurrence patterns. Rather than using new phenotypic data, the later analysis identified candidate immune exposures from TCR beta sequences and from how often those sequences occurred across donors. To decide whether each TCR beta V gene segment behaved as functional or pseudogenic, an earlier analysis of 587 of the donors relied on high-throughput TCR beta sequencing. Donor age, sex, ethnicity and CMV serostatus were compiled together with the repertoire data. In a later genetic analysis, genome-wide SNP genotypes for about 65% of the roughly 670 donors were used, and that subset was treated as a discovery cohort. Every repertoire in the discovery cohort had been generated on one and the same sequencing platform. Both class I and class II loci were covered by HLA typing, at four-digit resolution. The number of typed donors differed by locus: 629-630 for A, B, C, DRB1 and DQB1; 500 to 550 for DQA1; about 600 for DPA1; and around 450 for DPB1. Four or five DR-DQ haplotypes were handled as single units for association and clustering, since linkage in the cohort was strong. Among roughly 400 genotyped donors of the cohort, an average of about 240,000 unique TCR beta nucleotide sequences was sequenced per donor, of which 15% to 20% were non-productive.

The library came from the immunoSEQ multiplex PCR assay. For the multiplex PCR, a mixture combining 60 forward primers for TCR Vbeta segments and 13 reverse primers for TCR Jbeta segments was used. The CDR3 region of rearranged TCR beta genes was amplified from genomic DNA with a multiplex PCR assay. On the Illumina HiSeq System, the amplified TCR beta libraries were sequenced as 87-base-pair reads. From the authors' description of their analysis: A later analysis tallied 75 million to 95 million unique TCR beta chains across the 666 repertoires, and 10 million to 11 million of those chains were shared by two or more donors. A nearest-neighbor algorithm error-corrected the raw reads and collapsed the reads into unique sequences, merging closely related sequences to remove PCR and sequencing errors. CDR3 sequences were aligned to IMGT reference sequences to assign V, D and J gene segments. For a sequence to be retained, a match of at least six nucleotides was required to both a V gene segment and a J gene segment. Rearrangements were classified as productive when the CDR3 lacked stop codons and remained in frame with V and J, and all other rearrangements were classified as non-productive. Following IMGT convention, CDR3 was defined as the stretch from the second conserved V-encoded cysteine up to the conserved J-encoded phenylalanine. The earlier analysis of around 640 of the donors excluded sequences that lacked an unambiguous match to a single V gene segment. In an earlier analysis of 587 of the donors, V segments were called functional above 56.7% productive rearrangements and were called segregating when the between-donor standard deviation exceeded 5%. A statistical classification framework was developed to diagnose cytomegalovirus status using the catalog of TCR beta chain sequences. A later analysis assigned V and J genes by comparing TCR nucleotide sequences with IMGT/GENE-DB human TR gene sequences. A later analysis assigned CDR3 sequences and most-parsimonious VDJ recombination scenarios with the TCRdist pipeline. In a later analysis, every TCR beta chain was defined by the combination of its CDR3 amino acid sequence and its V-gene family, and reads without a unique V-gene family were dropped. As a way to deal with suspected cross-contamination and a sequencing artifact, a later analysis dropped over 550 nucleotide sequences that were highly shared and had low generation probability. For each public chain, a later analysis derived a clonal expansion index from normalized ranks of inferred template counts within each repertoire. In a later analysis, generation probabilities were computed using a VDJ recombination model fitted to out-of-frame rearrangements, and the results were checked against IGoR. A later analysis scored TCR-TCR, TCR-HLA and TCR-CMV co-occurrence with hypergeometric tests, applying a repertoire-size bias correction to TCR pairs. To estimate false discovery rates, a later analysis permuted the HLA or CMV assignments 20 times. In a later analysis, co-occurring TCRs were grouped using DBSCAN, with TCRdist sequence similarity added in when clustering inside HLA-allele-positive subsets. Repertoires with fewer than 30,000 or more than 120,000 public chains were left out of co-occurrence clustering, as were about five repertoires with anomalous nucleotide sharing. Here the immuneACCESS table is served through TCRdb, limited to in-frame sequences with V and J called. Missing clones are a known gap in these copies; in checked studies unresolved V genes cover under half, and the rest lacks a known reason. The V and J calls and clone size are taken from that table; D and trimming were inferred from the DNA. For this sample the table gives some 140,000 clones, of which approximately 77% were detected only once. Approximately 1.5% of the sample belongs to the ten largest clones.

The cohort consisted of 600 or so healthy bone marrow donors. All cohort members were sampled while nominally healthy, although unrecorded immune exposures were likely present. The donor tested CMV seronegative and was one of the 352 seronegative cohort members. A peripheral blood sample was collected from each donor, and TCR beta sequencing was performed on peripheral blood mononuclear cells. Genomic DNA extraction from the blood cell samples was performed with the Qiagen DNeasy Blood Extraction Kit. Study-wide conclusions, independent of this receptor: In the study, some 160 TCR beta chains were listed as associated with cytomegalovirus. Several of the top co-occurrence clusters appeared to be linked to parvovirus B19, influenza, CMV and Epstein-Barr virus, according to a later analysis. The authors suggested that the approach could potentially be generalized to other disease states and immunological phenotypes. When HLA alleles, especially DR and DQ, strongly co-occurred, attributing TCR associations to individual alleles was difficult. Sequencing depth was assumed to be roughly uniform across donors in the presence/absence analyses, though that assumption may not hold. A further reported finding was that TCR beta sequences accurately predicted the HLA-A and HLA-B alleles for most subjects in the first cohort. Linkage disequilibrium might explain the correlated functional status among segregating V segments, but an unknown experimental factor could not be excluded. Because HLA typing was missing for some donors at each locus, association tests included only the typed subset. In a later analysis, most CMV-associated TCR beta chains were found to appear HLA-restricted, with HLA associations seemingly driven largely by CMV exposure. In both the original and validation cohorts, the classifier was reported to diagnose cytomegalovirus status with high specificity and sensitivity. In a later analysis, TCR association rates were found to vary across HLA loci, with the most associated TCRs seen for DRB1 alleles and the fewest for HLA-C alleles. In a later analysis, HLA-associated TCR beta chains showed more clonal expansion and lower generation probabilities than non-associated chains that were equally common. The only immune exposure information available for the cohort was CMV serostatus. An earlier analysis of around 600 of the donors showed that most TCR beta V segments appeared in productive rearrangements either about 90% or about 30% of the time, which broadly matched IMGT annotations. Compared with the roughly 710-donor mean, donors in an Asian-associated ancestry cluster had fewer N-insertions in productive TCRs, according to a later genetic analysis. An association between a missense DCLRE1C variant and V-gene and J-gene trimming of TCR beta chains was found in a later genetic analysis and replicated in an independent cohort. In vitro tests confirmed that a few of the cytomegalovirus-associated TCR beta chains recognize cytomegalovirus antigens. Some IMGT-functional V segments, including TRBV6-2 and TRBV6-3, could not be told apart with the 87-base-pair reads, so those segments were excluded. Because counts were too low, 15 to 20 rarely observed V segments, including chromosome 9 orphons, were excluded from the earlier analysis of several hundred of the donors. The cohort was sequenced for TCR beta chains only, and without alpha or paired-chain data the features that could be detected were limited. A cluster of highly shared sequence variants was judged likely to be a technical artifact of the sequencing pipeline. In a later analysis, some 18,000 TCR beta sequences were associated with specific HLA alleles at a false discovery rate of 0.05. Most TCR sequences were seen in very few donors, while some public TCRs were found in many individuals.

The germline V gene (reference sequence) sets CDR1 to LNHNV and CDR2 to YYDKDF. The germline V end is reduced by 1 base and the J end by 2 bases; junction bases left unmatched: 8. The CDR3 starts with the cysteine, ends with the phenylalanine, and has 17 residues. Only the CDR3 DNA stays, 51 bases, in frame from base 1. The rearrangement joined TRBV15 to TRBJ2-3, and 8 bases in between align with TRBD2. The TCR originated in a woman aged 40 to 49 in good health and CMV-seronegative. The specimen was PBMCs. The CDR3 protein is CATSRGGAGGLTDTQYF. The DNA reads TGTGCCACCAGCAGAGGAGGGGCGGGGGGCCTCACAGATACGCAGTATTTT.